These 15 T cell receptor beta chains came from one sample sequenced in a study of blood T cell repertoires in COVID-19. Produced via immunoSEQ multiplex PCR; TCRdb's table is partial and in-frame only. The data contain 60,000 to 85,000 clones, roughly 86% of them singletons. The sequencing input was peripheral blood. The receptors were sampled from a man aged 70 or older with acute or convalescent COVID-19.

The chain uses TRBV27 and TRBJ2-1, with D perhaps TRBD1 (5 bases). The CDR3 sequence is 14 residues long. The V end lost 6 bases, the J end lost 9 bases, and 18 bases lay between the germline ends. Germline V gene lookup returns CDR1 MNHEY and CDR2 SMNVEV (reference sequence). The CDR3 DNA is TGTGCCAGCAGACCGGCAGGGAATAGCCTTGAGCAGTTCTTC. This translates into CASRPAGNSLEQFF.

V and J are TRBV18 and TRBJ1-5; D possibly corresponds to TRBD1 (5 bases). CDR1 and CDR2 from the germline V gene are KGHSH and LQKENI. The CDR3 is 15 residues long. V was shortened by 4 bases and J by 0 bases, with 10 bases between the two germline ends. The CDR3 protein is CASSRTTDSNQPQHF. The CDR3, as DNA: TGTGCCAGCTCACGGACGACAGATAGCAATCAGCCCCAGCATTTT. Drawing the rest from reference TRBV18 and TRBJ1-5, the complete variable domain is NAGVMQNPRHLVRRRGQEARLRCSPMKGHSHVYWYRQLPEEGLKFMVYLQKENIIDESGMPKERFSAEFPKEGPSILRIQQVVRGDSAAYFCASSRTTDSNQPQHFGDGTRLSIL.

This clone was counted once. The CDR3 DNA follows: TGTGCCTTAAACGAGCAGTACTTC. It is translated as CALNEQYF. V and J are TRBV30 and TRBJ2-7; D gene uncertain. The V gene's germline CDR1 is GTSNPN and CDR2 SVGIG (reference sequence). The CDR3 is 8 amino acids. The V and J ends lost 7 bases and 5 bases respectively, with 3 bases between them.

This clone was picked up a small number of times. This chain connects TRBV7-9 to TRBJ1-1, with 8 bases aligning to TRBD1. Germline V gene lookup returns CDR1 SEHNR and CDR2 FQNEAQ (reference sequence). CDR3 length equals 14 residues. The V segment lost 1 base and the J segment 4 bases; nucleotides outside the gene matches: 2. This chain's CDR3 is CASSLGQGSTEAFF. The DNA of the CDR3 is TGTGCCAGCAGCTTAGGACAGGGGAGCACTGAAGCTTTCTTT.

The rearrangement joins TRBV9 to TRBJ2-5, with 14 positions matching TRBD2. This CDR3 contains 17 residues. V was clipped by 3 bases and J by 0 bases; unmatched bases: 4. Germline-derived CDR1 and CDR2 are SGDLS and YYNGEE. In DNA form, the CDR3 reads TGTGCCAGCAGCGACCCGGGACTAGCGGGGGACCAAGAGACCCAGTACTTC. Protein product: CASSDPGLAGDQETQYF.

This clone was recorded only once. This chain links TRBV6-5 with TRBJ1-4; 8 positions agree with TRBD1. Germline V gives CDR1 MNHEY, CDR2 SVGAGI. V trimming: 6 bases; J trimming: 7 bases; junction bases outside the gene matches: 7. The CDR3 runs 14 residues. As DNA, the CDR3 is TGTGCCAGCAGGCGACAGGGGACGGCTGAAAAACTGTTTTTT. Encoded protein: CASRRQGTAEKLFF.

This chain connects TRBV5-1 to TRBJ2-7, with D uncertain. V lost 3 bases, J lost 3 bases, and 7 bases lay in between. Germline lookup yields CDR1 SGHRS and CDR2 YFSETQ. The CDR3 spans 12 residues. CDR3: CASSSLLYEQYF. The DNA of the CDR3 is TGCGCCAGCAGCTCTCTACTCTACGAGCAGTACTTC.

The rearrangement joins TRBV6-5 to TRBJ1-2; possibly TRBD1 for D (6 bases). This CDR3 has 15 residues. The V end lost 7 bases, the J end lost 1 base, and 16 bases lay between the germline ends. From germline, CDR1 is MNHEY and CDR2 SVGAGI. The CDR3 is CASKRQDGINYGYTF. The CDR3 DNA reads TGTGCCAGCAAAAGACAGGACGGAATTAACTATGGCTACACCTTC.

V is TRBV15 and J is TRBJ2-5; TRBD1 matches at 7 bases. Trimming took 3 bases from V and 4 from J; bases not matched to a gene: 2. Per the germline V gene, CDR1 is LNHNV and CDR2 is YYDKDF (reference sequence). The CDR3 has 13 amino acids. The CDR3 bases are TGTGCCACCAGCAGCAGGGGGTCAGAGACCCAGTACTTC. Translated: CATSSRGSETQYF.

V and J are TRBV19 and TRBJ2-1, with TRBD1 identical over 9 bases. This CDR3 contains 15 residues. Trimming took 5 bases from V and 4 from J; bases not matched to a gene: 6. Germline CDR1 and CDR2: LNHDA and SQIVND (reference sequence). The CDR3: CASSSGQGLYNEQFF. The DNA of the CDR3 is TGTGCCAGTAGTTCGGGACAGGGTTTATACAATGAGCAGTTCTTC.

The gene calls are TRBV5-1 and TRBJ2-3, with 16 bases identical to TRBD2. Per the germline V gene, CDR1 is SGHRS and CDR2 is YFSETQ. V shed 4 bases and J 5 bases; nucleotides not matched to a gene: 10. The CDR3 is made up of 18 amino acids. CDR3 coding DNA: TGCGCCAGCAGCACCCCGGGACTAGCGGGGGGGCCAAAAGATACGCAGTATTTT. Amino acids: CASSTPGLAGGPKDTQYF.

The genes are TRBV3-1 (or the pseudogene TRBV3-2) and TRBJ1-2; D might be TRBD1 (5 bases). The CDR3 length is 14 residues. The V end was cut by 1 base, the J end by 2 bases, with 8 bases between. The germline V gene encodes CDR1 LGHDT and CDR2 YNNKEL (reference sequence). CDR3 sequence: CASSQADSNYGYTF. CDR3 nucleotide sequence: TGTGCCAGCAGCCAAGCAGACAGCAACTATGGCTACACCTTC.

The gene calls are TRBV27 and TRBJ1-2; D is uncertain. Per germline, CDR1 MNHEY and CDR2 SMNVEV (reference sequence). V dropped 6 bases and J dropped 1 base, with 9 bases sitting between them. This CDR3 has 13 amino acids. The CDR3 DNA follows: TGTGCCAGCAGACCCTACGGTAACTATGGCTACACCTTC. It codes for CASRPYGNYGYTF.

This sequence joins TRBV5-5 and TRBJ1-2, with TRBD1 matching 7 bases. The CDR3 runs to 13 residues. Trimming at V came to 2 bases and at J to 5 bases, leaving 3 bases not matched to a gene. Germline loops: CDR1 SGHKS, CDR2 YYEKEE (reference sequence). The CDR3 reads CASSFGDRYGYTF. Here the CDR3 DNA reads TGTGCCAGCAGCTTTGGGGACAGATATGGCTACACCTTC. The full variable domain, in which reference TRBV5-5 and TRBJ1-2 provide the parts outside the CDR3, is DAGVTQSPTHLIKTRGQQVTLRCSPISGHKSVSWYQQVLGQGPQFIFQYYEKEERGRGNFPDRFSARQFPNYSSELNVNALLLGDSALYLCASSFGDRYGYTFGSGTRLTVV.

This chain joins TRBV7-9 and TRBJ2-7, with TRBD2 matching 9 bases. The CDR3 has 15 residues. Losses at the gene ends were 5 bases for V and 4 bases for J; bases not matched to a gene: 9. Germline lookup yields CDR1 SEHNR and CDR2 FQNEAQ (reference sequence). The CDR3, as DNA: TGTGCCAGCAGCACCACGCGGGAGGGGGATTACGAGCAGTACTTC. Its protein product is CASSTTREGDYEQYF.